The present TCR beta chain was sequenced within a study of T cell changes during pregnancy in multiple sclerosis. Germline trimming cut 3 bases from V and 2 bases from J; bases unmatched to any gene: 1. The CDR3 consists of 15 residues. The V gene's germline CDR1 is SGHAT and CDR2 FQNNGV. Method: immunoSEQ multiplex PCR; TCRdb's copy keeps in-frame clones and lacks some. This table has tens of thousands of clones, 80% to 95% appearing once. The sequence came from a female donor in good health, enrolled as a control in a pregnancy study. The sequenced sample was CD4+ T cells from peripheral blood mononuclear cells, obtained after pregnancy. The chain recombines TRBV11-2 with TRBJ2-6, with TRBD1 matching 7 bases. The CDR3 nucleotides read TGTGCCAGCAGCTTTCAGGGGGCTGGGGCCAACGTCCTGACTTTC. Its protein product is CASSFQGAGANVLTF.